This T cell receptor (beta chain) was captured in a study of blood T cells in healthy people across ages. Study in general: About one barcoded TCR beta cDNA was captured per two T cells.

It was with a sample-barcoded 5' primer and a J-beta primer mix that a second PCR of about 6 to 12 cycles was run. From the 5' RACE reads, TCRdb called clonotypes with MiXCR, one entry per CDR3 protein. The table records 1.5 million to 2 million distinct CDR3 sequences, around 50% of them present only once. Overall study results and limits: Percentage of naive T cells showed a strong correlation with TCR beta diversity.

Per germline, CDR1 SQVTM and CDR2 ANQGSEA. V gave up 6 bases and J gave up 6 bases; unmatched junction bases: 6. The CDR3 has 12 amino acids. In its sample, this clonotype was seen many times. The antigen remains undetermined. The specimen was blood. The rearrangement uses TRBV29-1 and TRBJ2-7; 9 nucleotides align to TRBD1. The sequence came from a woman aged 40 to 49 in good health. In DNA form, the CDR3 reads TGCAGCGTCGTTACAGGGGGCGGCGAGCAGTACTTC. This codes for CSVVTGGGEQYF.